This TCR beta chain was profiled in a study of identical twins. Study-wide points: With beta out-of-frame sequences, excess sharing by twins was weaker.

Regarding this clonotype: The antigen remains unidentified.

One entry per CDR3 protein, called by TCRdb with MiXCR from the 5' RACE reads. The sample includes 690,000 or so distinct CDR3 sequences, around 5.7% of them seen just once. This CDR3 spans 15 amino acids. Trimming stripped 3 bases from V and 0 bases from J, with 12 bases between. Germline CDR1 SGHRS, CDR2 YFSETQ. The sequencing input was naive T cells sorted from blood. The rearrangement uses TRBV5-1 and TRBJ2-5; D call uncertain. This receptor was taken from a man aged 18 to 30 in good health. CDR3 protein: CASSSGGLDQETQYF. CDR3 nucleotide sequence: TGCGCCAGCAGCTCAGGTGGGCTTGACCAAGAGACCCAGTACTTC.